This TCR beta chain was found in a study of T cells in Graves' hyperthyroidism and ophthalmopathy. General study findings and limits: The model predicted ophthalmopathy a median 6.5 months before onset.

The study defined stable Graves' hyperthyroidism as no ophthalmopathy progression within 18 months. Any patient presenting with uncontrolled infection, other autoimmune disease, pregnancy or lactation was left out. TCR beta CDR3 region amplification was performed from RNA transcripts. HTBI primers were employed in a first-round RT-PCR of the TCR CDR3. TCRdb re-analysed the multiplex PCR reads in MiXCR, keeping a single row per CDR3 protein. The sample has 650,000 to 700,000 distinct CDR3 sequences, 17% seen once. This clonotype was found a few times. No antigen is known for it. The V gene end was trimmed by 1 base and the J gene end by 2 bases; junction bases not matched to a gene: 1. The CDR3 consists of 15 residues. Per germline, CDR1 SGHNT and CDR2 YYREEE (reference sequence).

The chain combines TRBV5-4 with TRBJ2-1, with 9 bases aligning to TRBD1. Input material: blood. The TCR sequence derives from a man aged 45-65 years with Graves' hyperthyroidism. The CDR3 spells CASSLRDRAYNEQFF. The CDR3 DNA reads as TGTGCCAGCAGCTTGCGGGACAGGGCCTACAATGAGCAGTTCTTC.